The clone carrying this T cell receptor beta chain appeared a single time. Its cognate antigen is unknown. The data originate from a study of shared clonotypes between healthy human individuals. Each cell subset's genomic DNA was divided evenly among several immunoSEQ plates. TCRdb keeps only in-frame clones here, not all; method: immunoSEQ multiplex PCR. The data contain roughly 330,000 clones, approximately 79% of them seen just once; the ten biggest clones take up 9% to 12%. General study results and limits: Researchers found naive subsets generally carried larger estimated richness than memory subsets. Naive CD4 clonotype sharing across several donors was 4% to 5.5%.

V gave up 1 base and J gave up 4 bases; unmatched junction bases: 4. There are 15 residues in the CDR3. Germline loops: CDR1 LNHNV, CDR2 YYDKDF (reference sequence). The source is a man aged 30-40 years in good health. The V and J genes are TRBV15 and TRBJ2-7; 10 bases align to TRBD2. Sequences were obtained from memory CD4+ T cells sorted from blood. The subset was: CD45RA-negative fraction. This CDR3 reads CATSRGPSGRYEQYF. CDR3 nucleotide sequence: TGTGCCACCAGCAGAGGTCCTAGCGGGAGATACGAGCAGTACTTC.